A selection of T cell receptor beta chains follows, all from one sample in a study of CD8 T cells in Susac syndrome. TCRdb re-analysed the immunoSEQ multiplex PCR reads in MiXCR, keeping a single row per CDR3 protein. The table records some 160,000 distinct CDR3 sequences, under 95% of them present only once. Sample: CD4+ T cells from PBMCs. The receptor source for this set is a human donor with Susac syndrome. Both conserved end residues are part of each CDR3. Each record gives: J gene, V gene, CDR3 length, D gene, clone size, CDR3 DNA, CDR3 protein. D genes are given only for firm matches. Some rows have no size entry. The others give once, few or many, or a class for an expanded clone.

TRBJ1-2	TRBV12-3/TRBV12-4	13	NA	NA	TGTGCCAGCAGTTTAGCAGGGAGCTATGGCTACACCTTC	CASSLAGSYGYTF
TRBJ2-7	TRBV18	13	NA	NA	TGTGCCAGCTCACCACCTTTCCAGCAGGGAAAGTACTTC	CASSPPFQQGKYF
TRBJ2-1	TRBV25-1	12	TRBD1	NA	TGTGCCAGCGCGGGACTCGGGACAGGGACTTTCTTC	CASAGLGTGTFF
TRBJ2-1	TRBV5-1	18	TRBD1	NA	TGCGCCAGCAGCGGTGGACAGGGGCCAGACAGGATCTTCAATGAGCAGTTCTTC	CASSGGQGPDRIFNEQFF
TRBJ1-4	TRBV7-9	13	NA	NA	TGTGCCAGCTCGGCACAGGGAGATGAAAAACTGTTTTTT	CASSAQGDEKLFF
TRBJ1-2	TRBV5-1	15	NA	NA	TGCGCCAGCAGCTTGGGCGTCGATTTTAACTATGGCTACACCTTC	CASSLGVDFNYGYTF
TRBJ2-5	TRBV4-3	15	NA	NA	TGCGCCAGCAGCCAAGGACAGGATGGGGGGGAGACCCAGTACTTC	CASSQGQDGGETQYF
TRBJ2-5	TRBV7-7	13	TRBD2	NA	TGTGCCAGCAGCGGGACTAACAAAGAGACCCAGTACTTC	CASSGTNKETQYF
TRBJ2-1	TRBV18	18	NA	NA	TGTGCCAGCTCACCACTTGCCGTCTCCGAGGGCTCCTACAATGAGCAGTTCTTC	CASSPLAVSEGSYNEQFF
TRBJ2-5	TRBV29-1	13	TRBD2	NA	TGCAGCGTTGCCGGGACTATCGGGGAGACCCAGTACTTC	CSVAGTIGETQYF
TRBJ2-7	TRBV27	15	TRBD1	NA	TGTGCCAGCAGGCGCGGGACAGGGGAGGGCCACGAGCAGTACTTC	CASRRGTGEGHEQYF
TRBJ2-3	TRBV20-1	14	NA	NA	TGCAGTGCTAGGGACGGGGCTAGCACAGATACGCAGTATTTT	CSARDGASTDTQYF
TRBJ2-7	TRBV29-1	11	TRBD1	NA	TGCAGCGTAGGACAGGGGGGGGAGCAGTACTTC	CSVGQGGEQYF
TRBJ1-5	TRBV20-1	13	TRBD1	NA	TGCAGTGCCTCGGACAGGGGGGCCCAGCCCCAGCATTTT	CSASDRGAQPQHF
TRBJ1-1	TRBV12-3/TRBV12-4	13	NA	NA	TGTGCCAGCAGACACCGGAGTATAGGTGAAGCTTTCTTT	CASRHRSIGEAFF
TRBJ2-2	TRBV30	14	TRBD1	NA	TGTGCCTGGAGTGTAGGGACAGACACCGGGGAGCTGTTTTTT	CAWSVGTDTGELFF
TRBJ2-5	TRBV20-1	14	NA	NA	TGCAGTGCTAGAGGCCCCGCGACAGAAGAGACCCAGTACTTC	CSARGPATEETQYF
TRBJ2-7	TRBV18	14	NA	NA	TGTGCCAGCTCACCAGGGGGGCCTCGCTACGAGCAGTACTTC	CASSPGGPRYEQYF
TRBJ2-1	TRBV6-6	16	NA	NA	TGTGCCAGCAGTCTCCAGCAGGGAGCCTCCTACAATGAGCAGTTCTTC	CASSLQQGASYNEQFF
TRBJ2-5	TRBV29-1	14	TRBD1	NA	TGCAGCGTTGAAGAGGGGACAGGGCAAGAGACCCAGTACTTC	CSVEEGTGQETQYF
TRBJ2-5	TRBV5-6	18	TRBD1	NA	TGTGCCAGCAGTCCGACTTATACCTGGACAGGGCGAAAAGAGACCCAGTACTTC	CASSPTYTWTGRKETQYF
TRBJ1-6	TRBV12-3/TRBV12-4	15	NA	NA	TGTGCCAGCAGTTTCCTCGCAGGGCAGAGTTCACCCCTCCACTTT	CASSFLAGQSSPLHF
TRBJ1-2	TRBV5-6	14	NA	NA	TGTGCCAGCAGCTTGGTGCAGGGGAGAGATGGCTACACCTTC	CASSLVQGRDGYTF
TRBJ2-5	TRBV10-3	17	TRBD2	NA	TGTGCCATCAGTACCAGCGGGGGGGCTGCAGGAAAAGAGACCCAGTACTTC	CAISTSGGAAGKETQYF
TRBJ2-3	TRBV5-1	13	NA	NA	TGCGCCAGCAGCGGGGGAGCGGTAGATACGCAGTATTTT	CASSGGAVDTQYF
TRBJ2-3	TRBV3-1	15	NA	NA	TGTGCCAGCAGCCAGCGGCACAGGGCCACAGATACGCAGTATTTT	CASSQRHRATDTQYF
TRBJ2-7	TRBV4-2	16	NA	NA	TGTGCCAGCAGCCGAAGACTGACAGACACCTCCTACGAGCAGTACTTC	CASSRRLTDTSYEQYF
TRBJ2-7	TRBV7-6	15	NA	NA	TGTGCCAGCAGCTTAGGAGGGCCTACATCCTACGAGCAGTACTTC	CASSLGGPTSYEQYF
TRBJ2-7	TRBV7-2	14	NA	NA	TGTGCCAGCAGCTTAGGGATTGGCTCCTACGAGCAGTACTTC	CASSLGIGSYEQYF
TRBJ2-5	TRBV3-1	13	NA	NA	TGTGCCAGCAGCCAACGAGGCGGAGAGACCCAGTACTTC	CASSQRGGETQYF
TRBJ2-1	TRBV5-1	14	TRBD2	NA	TGCGCCAGCAGCTTGAGCGGGGGGCTAAATGAGCAGTTCTTC	CASSLSGGLNEQFF
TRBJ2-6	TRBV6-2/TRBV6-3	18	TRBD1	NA	TGTGCCAGCACCCTACCGGGACAGGGATTCTCTGGGGCCAACGTCCTGACTTTC	CASTLPGQGFSGANVLTF
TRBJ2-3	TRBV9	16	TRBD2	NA	TGTGCCAGCAGCTCCAGTCTAGCGGGGGGCACAGATACGCAGTATTTT	CASSSSLAGGTDTQYF
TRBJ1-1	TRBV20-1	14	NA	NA	TGCAGTGCTAGAGATTCCGGGAGGCCCACTGAAGCTTTCTTT	CSARDSGRPTEAFF
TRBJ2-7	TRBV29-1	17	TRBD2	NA	TGCAGCGTTGCGAGGACTAGCGGGGGTCGACTATCCTACGAGCAGTACTTC	CSVARTSGGRLSYEQYF
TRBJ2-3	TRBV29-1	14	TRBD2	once	TGCAGCGTTGATTATGCTAGCGGCAGAGATACGCAGTATTTT	CSVDYASGRDTQYF
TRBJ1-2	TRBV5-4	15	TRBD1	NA	TGTGCCAGCAGCTCCCCGGACAGGGGGCGGAGTGGCTACACCTTC	CASSSPDRGRSGYTF
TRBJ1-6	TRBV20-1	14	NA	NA	TGCAGTGCTAGAGATCGGAAGGCGGGATCACCCCTCCACTTT	CSARDRKAGSPLHF
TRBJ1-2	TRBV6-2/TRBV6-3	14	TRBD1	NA	TGTGCCAGCAGTCGACAGGGTGCGGGCTATGGCTACACCTTC	CASSRQGAGYGYTF
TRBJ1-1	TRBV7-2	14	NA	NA	TGTGCCAGCAGCTTAGCGTGGCAGGGCACTGAAGCTTTCTTT	CASSLAWQGTEAFF
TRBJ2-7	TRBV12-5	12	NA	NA	TGTGCTAGTGGTTTGGACGTTCCCGAGCAGTACTTC	CASGLDVPEQYF
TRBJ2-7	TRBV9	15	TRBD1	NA	TGTGCCAGCAGCGCCTTCTCCGGACAGGGAGGCGAGCAGTACTTC	CASSAFSGQGGEQYF
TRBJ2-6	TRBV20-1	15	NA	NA	TGCAGTGCCCCCGGACGGACCTCTGGGGCCAACGTCCTGACTTTC	CSAPGRTSGANVLTF
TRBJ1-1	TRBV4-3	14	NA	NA	TGCGCCAGCAGCCAAGACTTTGGGCCCGCTGAAGCTTTCTTT	CASSQDFGPAEAFF
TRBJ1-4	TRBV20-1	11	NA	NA	TGCAGTGGGGCGGAGAATGAAAAACTGTTTTTT	CSGAENEKLFF
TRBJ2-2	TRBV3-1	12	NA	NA	TGTGCCAGCAGCCAAGAAGGGGGAGCTGTGTTTTTT	CASSQEGGAVFF
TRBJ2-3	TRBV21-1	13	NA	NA	TGTGCCAGCAGCAAAGCTTGGGTTCATACGCAGTATTTT	CASSKAWVHTQYF
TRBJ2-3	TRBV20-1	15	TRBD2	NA	TGCAGTGCTAGTGGGCTAGCGGGACGCACAGATACGCAGTATTTT	CSASGLAGRTDTQYF
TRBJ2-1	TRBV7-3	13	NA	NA	TGTGCCAGCAGCTTAACGCGGGAAGAAGAGCAGTTCTTC	CASSLTREEEQFF
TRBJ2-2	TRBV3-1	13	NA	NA	TGTGCCAGCAATCGGGCGGACTCCGCGGAGCTGTTTTTT	CASNRADSAELFF
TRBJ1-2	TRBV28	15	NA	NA	TGTGCCAGCACCCCAATAGGTGGGGCAGGGACTGGCTACACCTTC	CASTPIGGAGTGYTF
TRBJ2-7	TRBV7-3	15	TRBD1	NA	TGTGCCAGCAGCCCTCTGGACAGGCCTTCCTACGAGCAGTACTTC	CASSPLDRPSYEQYF
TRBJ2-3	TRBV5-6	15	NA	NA	TGTGCCAGCAGCGGGGACCAGCAAAGGACAGATACGCAGTATTTT	CASSGDQQRTDTQYF
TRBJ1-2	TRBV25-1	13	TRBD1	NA	TGTGCCAGCAGGGGGGACAGGGAAAATGGCTACACCTTC	CASRGDRENGYTF
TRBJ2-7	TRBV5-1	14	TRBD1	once	TGCGCCAGCAGCGGGGACAGGGGGGCCTACGAGCAGTACTTC	CASSGDRGAYEQYF